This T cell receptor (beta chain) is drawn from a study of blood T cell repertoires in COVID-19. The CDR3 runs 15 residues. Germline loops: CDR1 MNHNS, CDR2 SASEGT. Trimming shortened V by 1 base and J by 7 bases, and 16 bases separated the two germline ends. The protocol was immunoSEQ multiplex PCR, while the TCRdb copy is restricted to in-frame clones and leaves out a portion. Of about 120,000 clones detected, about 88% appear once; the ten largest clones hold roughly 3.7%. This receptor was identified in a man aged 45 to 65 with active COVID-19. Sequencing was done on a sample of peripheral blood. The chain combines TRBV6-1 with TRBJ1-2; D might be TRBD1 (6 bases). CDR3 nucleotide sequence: TGTGCCAGCAGTGAAGTGCGGGGGGCGAGAAGTGGCTACACCTTC. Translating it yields CASSEVRGARSGYTF.